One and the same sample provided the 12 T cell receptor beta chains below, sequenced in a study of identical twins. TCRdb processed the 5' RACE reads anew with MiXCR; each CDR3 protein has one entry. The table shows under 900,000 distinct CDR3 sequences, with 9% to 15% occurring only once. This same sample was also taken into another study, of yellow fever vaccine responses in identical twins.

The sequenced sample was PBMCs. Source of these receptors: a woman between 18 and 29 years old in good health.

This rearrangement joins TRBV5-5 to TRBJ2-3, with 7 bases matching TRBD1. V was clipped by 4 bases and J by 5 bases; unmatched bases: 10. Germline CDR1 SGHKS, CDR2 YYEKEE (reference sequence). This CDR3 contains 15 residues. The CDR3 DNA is TGTGCCAGCAGCCAAGGACAGGCGAGCGTAGATACGCAGTATTTT. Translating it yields CASSQGQASVDTQYF.

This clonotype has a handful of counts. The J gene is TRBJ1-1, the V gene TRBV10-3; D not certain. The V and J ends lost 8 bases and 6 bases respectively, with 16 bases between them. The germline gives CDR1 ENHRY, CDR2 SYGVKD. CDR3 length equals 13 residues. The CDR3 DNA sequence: TGTGCCATCTCTGACCCACGGAGGTCTGAAGCTTTCTTT. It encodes CAISDPRRSEAFF.

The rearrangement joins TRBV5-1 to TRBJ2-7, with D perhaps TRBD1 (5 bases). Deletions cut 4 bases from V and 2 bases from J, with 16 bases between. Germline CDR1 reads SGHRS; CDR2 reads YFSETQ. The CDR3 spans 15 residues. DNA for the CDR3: TGCGCCAGCAGCCCCGTTCAGGGTGGGACCTACGAGCAGTACTTC. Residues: CASSPVQGGTYEQYF.

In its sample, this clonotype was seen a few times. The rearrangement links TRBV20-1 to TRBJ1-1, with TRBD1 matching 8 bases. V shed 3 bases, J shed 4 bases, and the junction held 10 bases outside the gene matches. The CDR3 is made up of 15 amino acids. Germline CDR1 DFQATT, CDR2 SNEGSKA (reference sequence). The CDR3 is CSASYRGQAGTEAFF. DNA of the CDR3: TGCAGTGCTAGTTATAGGGGACAGGCCGGCACTGAAGCTTTCTTT.

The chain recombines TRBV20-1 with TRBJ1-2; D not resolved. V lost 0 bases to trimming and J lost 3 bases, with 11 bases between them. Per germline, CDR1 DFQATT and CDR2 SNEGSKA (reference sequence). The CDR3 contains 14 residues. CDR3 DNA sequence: TGCAGTGCTAGAGATCTTCAGCAGGACTATGGCTACACCTTC. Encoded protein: CSARDLQQDYGYTF.

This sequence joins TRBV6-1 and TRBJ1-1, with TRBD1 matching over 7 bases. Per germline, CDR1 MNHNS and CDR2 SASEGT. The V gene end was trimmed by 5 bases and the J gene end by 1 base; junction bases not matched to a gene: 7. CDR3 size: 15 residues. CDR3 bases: TGTGCCAGCAGTCAATCCGACAGGGCGAACACTGAAGCTTTCTTT. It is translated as CASSQSDRANTEAFF.

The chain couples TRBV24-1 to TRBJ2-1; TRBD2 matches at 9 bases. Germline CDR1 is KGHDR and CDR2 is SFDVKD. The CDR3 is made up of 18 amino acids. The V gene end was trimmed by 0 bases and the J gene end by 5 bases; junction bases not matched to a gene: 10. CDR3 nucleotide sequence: TGTGCCACCAGTGATTTGCTTGGGGGACTAGCTAACGACAATGAGCAGTTCTTC. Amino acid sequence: CATSDLLGGLANDNEQFF.

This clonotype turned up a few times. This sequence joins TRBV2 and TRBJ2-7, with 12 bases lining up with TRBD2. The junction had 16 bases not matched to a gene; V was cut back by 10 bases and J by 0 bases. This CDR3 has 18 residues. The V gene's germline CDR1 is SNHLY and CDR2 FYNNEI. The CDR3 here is CAIQPETSGSPISYEQYF. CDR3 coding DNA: TGTGCCATCCAACCCGAGACTAGCGGGAGCCCCATCTCCTACGAGCAGTACTTC.

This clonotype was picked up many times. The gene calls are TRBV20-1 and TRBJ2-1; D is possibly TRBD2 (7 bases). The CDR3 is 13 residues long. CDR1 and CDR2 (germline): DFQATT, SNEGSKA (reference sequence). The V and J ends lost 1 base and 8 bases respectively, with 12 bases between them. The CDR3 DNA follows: TGCAGTGCTAGAGTAAGGGGGGGCTATGAGCAGTTCTTC. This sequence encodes CSARVRGGYEQFF.

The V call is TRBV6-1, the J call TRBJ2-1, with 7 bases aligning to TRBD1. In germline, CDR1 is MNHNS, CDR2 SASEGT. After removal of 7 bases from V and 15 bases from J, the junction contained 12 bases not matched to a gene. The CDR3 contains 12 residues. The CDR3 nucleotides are TGTGCCAGCACCCCCCGACAGGGTAATCTGTTCTTC. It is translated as CASTPRQGNLFF.

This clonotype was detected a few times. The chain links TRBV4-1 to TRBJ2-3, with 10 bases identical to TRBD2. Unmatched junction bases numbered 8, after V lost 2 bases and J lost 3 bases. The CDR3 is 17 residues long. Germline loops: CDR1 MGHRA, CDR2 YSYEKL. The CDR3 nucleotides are TGCGCCAGCAGCCAACCAAGCGGGGGGGCTTGGACAGATACGCAGTATTTT. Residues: CASSQPSGGAWTDTQYF.

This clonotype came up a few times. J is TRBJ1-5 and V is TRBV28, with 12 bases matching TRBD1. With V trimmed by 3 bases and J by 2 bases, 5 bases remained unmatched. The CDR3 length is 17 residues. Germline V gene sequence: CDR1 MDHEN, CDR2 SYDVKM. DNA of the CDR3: TGTGCCAGCAGTTTCCCCCGGGACAGGGGGCGCAATCAGCCCCAGCATTTT. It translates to CASSFPRDRGRNQPQHF.